The 27 T cell receptor beta chains given below trace back to one sample, sequenced in a study of CD8+ T cells in alopecia areata. cDNA reverse transcribed from extracted RNA served as the sequencing template. This table comes from immunoSEQ multiplex PCR, and its TCRdb copy is limited to in-frame clones, with some not included. The table shows about 250,000 clones, with 67% occurring only once. The material was CD4+ T cells sorted from blood, obtained at week 0. These receptors originate from a human donor with alopecia areata.

The table lists this clone with a count of one. This chain connects TRBV7-9 to TRBJ1-5, with a tentative D call TRBD1 (5 bases). Germline V gene lookup returns CDR1 SEHNR and CDR2 FQNEAQ (reference sequence). This CDR3 is 13 amino acids long. Deletions cut 4 bases from V and 4 bases from J, with 8 bases between. CDR3 protein: CASSSQGNQPQHF. CDR3 in DNA: TGTGCCAGCAGCTCGCAGGGAAATCAGCCCCAGCATTTT. The full variable domain, rest sourced from reference TRBV7-9 and TRBJ1-5, is DTGVSQNPRHKITKRGQNVTFRCDPISEHNRLYWYRQTLGQGPEFLTYFQNEAQLEKSRLLSDRFSAERPKGSFSTLEIQRTEQGDSAMYLCASSSQGNQPQHFGDGTRLSIL.

The chain has TRBV5-4 and TRBJ2-2; the D is unclear. CDR3 length: 14 amino acids. Germline CDR1 and CDR2: SGHNT and YYREEE (reference sequence). Trimming took 2 bases from V and 6 from J, leaving 11 bases between them. The chain's CDR3 is CASSLRNRPGELFF. CDR3 DNA sequence: TGTGCCAGCAGCTTACGAAACCGACCCGGGGAGCTGTTTTTT.

This clone occurred a few times. The chain joins TRBV9 to TRBJ1-1; 7 bases match TRBD1. Unmatched junction bases numbered 6, after V lost 2 bases and J lost 2 bases. CDR3 length: 15 residues. Germline-derived CDR1 and CDR2 are SGDLS and YYNGEE. The CDR3 DNA follows: TGTGCCAGCAGCGTCTACGGACAGGCCAACACTGAAGCTTTCTTT. This codes for CASSVYGQANTEAFF.

Regarding this clone: Other nucleotide sequences from this sample produce the same CDR3. The chain recombines TRBV9 with TRBJ1-1; the D is unclear. The germline gives CDR1 SGDLS, CDR2 YYNGEE. Between the trimmed V and J ends, which lost 0 bases and 1 base, there was a span of 7 bases. The CDR3 has 14 residues. DNA for the CDR3: TGTGCCAGCAGCGTAGGCCCGCAGAACACTGAAGCTTTCTTT. Amino acid sequence: CASSVGPQNTEAFF.

The rearrangement joins TRBV10-3 to TRBJ1-2; maybe TRBD1 (5 bases). Trimming took off 0 bases at V and 8 bases at J, with 16 bases between the two ends. The length of the CDR3 is 15 residues. CDR1 is ENHRY, CDR2 SYGVKD, per germline. CDR3 bases: TGTGCCATCAGTGAGTCCGGGACCCTAACTAGCGGCTACACCTTC. This codes for CAISESGTLTSGYTF.

This chain uses TRBV6-6 with TRBJ2-1, with 8 nucleotides matching TRBD2. Germline V gene lookup returns CDR1 MNHNY and CDR2 SVGAGI (reference sequence). The CDR3 covers 14 residues. V lost 7 bases, J lost 6 bases, and 8 bases stayed unmatched. The DNA for the CDR3 is TGTGCCAGCACCGGAGCCGGGACTAGCAATGAGCAGTTCTTC. Its protein is CASTGAGTSNEQFF.

V is TRBV7-3 and J is TRBJ2-3; D unclear. Germline-derived CDR1 and CDR2 are SGHTA and FQGTGA. This CDR3 spans 14 amino acids. Trimming stripped 5 bases from V and 1 base from J, with 10 bases between. The chain's CDR3 is CASSLGPRTDTQYF. CDR3 bases: TGTGCCAGCAGCCTCGGACCGCGCACAGATACGCAGTATTTT.

The J gene is TRBJ2-7, the V gene TRBV5-1, with TRBD1 identical over 7 bases. The V gene end was trimmed by 4 bases and the J gene end by 9 bases; junction bases not matched to a gene: 13. This CDR3 spans 14 amino acids. The germline gives CDR1 SGHRS, CDR2 YFSETQ. CDR3 in amino acids: CASSTQTGNMAQYF. The CDR3 DNA is TGCGCCAGCAGCACCCAGACAGGGAATATGGCGCAGTACTTC.

Note on this clone: This sample includes further DNA sequences coding for the same CDR3. The chain couples TRBV29-1 to TRBJ1-1; 7 nucleotides agree with TRBD1. This CDR3 spans 14 amino acids. Germline V lookup: CDR1 SQVTM, CDR2 ANQGSEA. Unmatched junction bases numbered 7, after V lost 5 bases and J lost 1 base. CDR3 in DNA: TGCAGCGTTCGCCCGGGACAGTCGAACACTGAAGCTTTCTTT. It yields the protein CSVRPGQSNTEAFF. Full variable domain (remainder filled in from reference TRBV29-1 and TRBJ1-1): SAVISQKPSRDICQRGTSLTIQCQVDSQVTMMFWYRQQPGQSLTLIATANQGSEATYESGFVIDKFPISRPNLTFSTLTVSNMSPEDSSIYLCSVRPGQSNTEAFFGQGTRLTVV.

The table lists this clone with a count of one. As DNA, the CDR3 is TGTGCCAGCTCACCACCGGGGCCTGAGCAGTTCTTC. Its protein is CASSPPGPEQFF. The V call is TRBV18, the J call TRBJ2-1; a weak D match, TRBD1 (5 bases). This CDR3 contains 12 residues. Germline-derived CDR1 and CDR2 are KGHSH and LQKENI. The V end lost 0 bases, the J end lost 9 bases, and 6 bases lay between the germline ends.

V and J are TRBV10-3 and TRBJ2-5; 8 bases agree with TRBD1. This CDR3 has 12 residues. The trim removed 10 bases at V and 3 bases at J, leaving 4 bases unmatched. Germline V gene data show CDR1 as ENHRY and CDR2 as SYGVKD. The CDR3 nucleotides are TGTGCCACCGAGGACAGGGAAGAGACCCAGTACTTC. Protein product: CATEDREETQYF.

The chain joins TRBV29-1 to TRBJ2-7; TRBD1 aligns across 10 bases. CDR1 is SQVTM, CDR2 ANQGSEA, per germline. The trim removed 4 bases at V and 2 bases at J, leaving 5 bases unmatched. The CDR3 contains 14 residues. CDR3 nucleotides: TGCAGCGTTGGATCCGGGACAGGGGCCTACGAGCAGTACTTC. It codes for CSVGSGTGAYEQYF.

V and J are TRBV30 and TRBJ2-1; TRBD1 is a possible D gene (5 bases). The germline V gene has CDR1 GTSNPN and CDR2 SVGIG (reference sequence). V was trimmed by 1 base and J by 10 bases, leaving 8 bases between them. The CDR3 has 11 residues. CDR3 bases: TGTGCCTGGAGTGGCACAGGCGAGCAGTTCTTC. As protein: CAWSGTGEQFF.

The V and J genes are TRBV7-3 and TRBJ1-2; D may be TRBD1 (5 bases). Germline V gene lookup returns CDR1 SGHTA and CDR2 FQGTGA. V was cut by 3 bases and J by 2 bases, with 10 bases left in between. The length of the CDR3 is 14 residues. CDR3 protein: CASSLGGTNYGYTF. CDR3 coding DNA: TGTGCCAGCAGCTTGGGGGGTACGAACTATGGCTACACCTTC.

This clone occurred once. This chain joins TRBV29-1 and TRBJ2-4; 9 nucleotides align to TRBD1. With 7 bases clipped from V and 8 bases from J, the junction kept 6 bases outside the gene matches. Germline V gene sequence: CDR1 SQVTM, CDR2 ANQGSEA. The CDR3 contains 12 residues. The CDR3, as DNA: TGCAGCGCCCGGGGACAGGGTGACATTCAGTACTTC. Amino acids: CSARGQGDIQYF.

This clone was counted a single time. The chain carries TRBV5-6 and TRBJ1-5; no definite D call. The CDR3 is 10 amino acids. The ends were cut back, 10 bases at V and 6 bases at J, with 8 bases in the middle. Germline V gives CDR1 SGHDT, CDR2 YYEEEE. The CDR3 spells CAPAGQPQHF. Here the CDR3 DNA reads TGTGCCCCGGCGGGTCAGCCCCAGCATTTT.

The rearrangement joins TRBV30 to TRBJ1-2; D remains ambiguous. V lost 2 bases and J 4 bases, leaving 11 bases between the germline ends. Germline-derived CDR1 and CDR2 are GTSNPN and SVGIG (reference sequence). This CDR3 contains 13 residues. CDR3 sequence: CAWSPPALYGYTF. As DNA, the CDR3 is TGTGCCTGGAGTCCACCGGCCCTCTATGGCTACACCTTC.

This CDR3 reads CALSRDRINYGYTF. The CDR3 DNA follows: TGTGCCCTAAGCCGGGACAGGATAAACTATGGCTACACCTTC. This chain links TRBV30 with TRBJ1-2; TRBD1 agrees at 8 bases. Germline V gene data show CDR1 as GTSNPN and CDR2 as SVGIG (reference sequence). V shed 8 bases, J shed 2 bases, and the junction held 10 bases outside the gene matches. The CDR3 is 14 amino acids.

This clone was observed a few times. The V call is TRBV10-2, the J call TRBJ2-7; no clear D. This CDR3 region has 14 residues. Germline V gene sequence: CDR1 WSHSY, CDR2 SAAADI. The ends were cut back, 7 bases at V and 6 bases at J, with 19 bases in the middle. CDR3 loop: CASTGGSSRSEQYF. Written as DNA, the CDR3 is TGCGCCAGCACGGGTGGAAGCTCCCGTAGCGAGCAGTACTTC.

In DNA form, the CDR3 reads TGTGCTAGTGGTTTGGTAGAGGGGGAGCAGTACTTC. Its protein is CASGLVEGEQYF. This chain joins TRBV12-5 and TRBJ2-7, with D perhaps assigned TRBD1 or TRBD2 (5 bases each). CDR1 and CDR2 from the germline V gene are LGHNT and FRNRAP. Trimming cost V 0 bases and J 7 bases, with 7 bases left between them. The CDR3 has 12 amino acids.

In its sample, this clone was seen a few times. This chain connects TRBV29-1 to TRBJ2-7; D may be TRBD1 or TRBD2 (5 bases each). The CDR3 extends over 12 amino acids. The V end was cut by 4 bases, the J end by 5 bases, with 12 bases between. In germline, CDR1 is SQVTM, CDR2 ANQGSEA. The CDR3 reads CSVATGGHEQYF. The CDR3, as DNA: TGCAGCGTTGCAACAGGCGGGCACGAGCAGTACTTC.

This chain links TRBV28 with TRBJ2-5; D is uncertain. The CDR3 consists of 12 residues. With 2 bases removed from V and 4 bases from J, the gap between germline ends came to 5 bases. Germline CDR1 reads MDHEN; CDR2 reads SYDVKM. The CDR3 coding sequence is TGTGCCAGCAGTTTACTGGGAGAGACCCAGTACTTC. It is translated as CASSLLGETQYF.

This chain uses TRBV29-1 with TRBJ2-1, with D perhaps being TRBD1 or TRBD2 (5 bases each). Trimming shortened V by 0 bases and J by 0 bases, and 12 bases separated the two germline ends. This CDR3 has 16 amino acids. Per germline, CDR1 SQVTM and CDR2 ANQGSEA. For the CDR3, the DNA is TGCAGCGTTGAAGAGGTCGGGGCTGGCTCCTACAATGAGCAGTTCTTC. This translates into CSVEEVGAGSYNEQFF.

The genes are TRBV7-2 and TRBJ1-1; D ambiguous. This CDR3 has 14 amino acids. Germline assignment: CDR1 SGHTA and CDR2 FQGNSA. Trimming took off 1 base at V and 9 bases at J, with 15 bases between the two ends. CDR3: CASSLVSGGGQAFF. CDR3 DNA: TGTGCCAGCAGCTTAGTCTCCGGTGGAGGGCAAGCTTTCTTT.

The chain carries TRBV30 and TRBJ1-5; the D gene is possibly TRBD1 (6 bases). Trimming cost V 0 bases and J 5 bases, with 14 bases left between them. This CDR3 contains 15 residues. The germline CDR1 and CDR2 sequences are GTSNPN and SVGIG (reference sequence). CDR3 DNA: TGTGCCTGGAGTGTAAGGGGCAGGGGCGATCAGCCCCAGCATTTT. This translates into CAWSVRGRGDQPQHF.

This clone has only a few counts. The junction departs from germline at one end; a sequencing error may be responsible. This sample also contains other DNA sequences that code for the same CDR3. The chain links TRBV19 to TRBJ1-5; D unclear. Germline V lookup: CDR1 LNHDA, CDR2 SQIVND (reference sequence). This CDR3 comprises 12 residues. CDR3 bases: TGTGCCAGTAGTATCGGGAATCAACCCCAGCATTTT. It translates to CASSIGNQPQHF.

The chain has TRBV18 and TRBJ1-6; D not resolved. Germline V lookup: CDR1 KGHSH, CDR2 LQKENI. V was clipped by 4 bases and J by 7 bases, with 14 bases between them. The CDR3 covers 15 residues. The CDR3 is CASSLQSQKNSPLHF. DNA for the CDR3: TGTGCCAGCTCACTACAGAGTCAGAAAAATTCACCCCTCCACTTT.